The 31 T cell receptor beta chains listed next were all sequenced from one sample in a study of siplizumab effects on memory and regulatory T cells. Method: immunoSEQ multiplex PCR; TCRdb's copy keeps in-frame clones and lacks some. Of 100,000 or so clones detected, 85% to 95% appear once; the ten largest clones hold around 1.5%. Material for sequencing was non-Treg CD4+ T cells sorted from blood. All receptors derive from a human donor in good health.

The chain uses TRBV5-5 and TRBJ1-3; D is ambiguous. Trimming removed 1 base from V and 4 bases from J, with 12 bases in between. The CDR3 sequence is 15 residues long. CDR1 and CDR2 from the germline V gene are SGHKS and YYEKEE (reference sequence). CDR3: CASSLSWLHGNTIYF. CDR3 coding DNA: TGTGCCAGCAGCTTGTCCTGGTTGCACGGAAACACCATATATTTT.

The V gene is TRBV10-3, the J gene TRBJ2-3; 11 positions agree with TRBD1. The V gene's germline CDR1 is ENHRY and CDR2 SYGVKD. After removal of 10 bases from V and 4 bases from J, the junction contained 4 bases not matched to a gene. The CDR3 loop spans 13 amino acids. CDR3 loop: CASGTGGPDTQYF. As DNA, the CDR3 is TGTGCCAGCGGGACAGGGGGGCCAGATACGCAGTATTTT.

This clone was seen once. The DNA for the CDR3 is TGCAGCGCTGACGCCAGGCCTCGATCCTACGAGCAGTACTTC. Its protein is CSADARPRSYEQYF. The chain has TRBV29-1 and TRBJ2-7; D is uncertain. The V and J ends lost 7 bases and 1 base respectively, with 17 bases between them. The CDR3 runs 14 residues. Germline CDR1 SQVTM, CDR2 ANQGSEA.

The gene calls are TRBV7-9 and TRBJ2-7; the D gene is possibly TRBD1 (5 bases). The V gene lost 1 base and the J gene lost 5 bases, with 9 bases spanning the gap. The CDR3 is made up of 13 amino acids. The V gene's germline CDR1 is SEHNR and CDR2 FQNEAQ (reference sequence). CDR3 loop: CASSLGQGDEQYF. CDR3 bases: TGTGCCAGCAGCTTAGGGCAGGGTGACGAGCAGTACTTC.

The CDR3 nucleotides are TGTGCCTGGGACAGACCGAACACCGGGGAGCTGTTTTTT. Translation gives CAWDRPNTGELFF. This chain connects TRBV30 to TRBJ2-2; a possible D gene is TRBD1 (5 bases). V lost 5 bases and J 0 bases, leaving 7 bases between the germline ends. Germline V gene lookup returns CDR1 GTSNPN and CDR2 SVGIG (reference sequence). This CDR3 comprises 13 residues.

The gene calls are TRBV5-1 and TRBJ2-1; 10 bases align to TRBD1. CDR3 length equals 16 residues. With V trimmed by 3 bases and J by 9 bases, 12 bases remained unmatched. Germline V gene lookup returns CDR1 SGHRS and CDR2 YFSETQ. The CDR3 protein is CASSSRGQGMHGEQFF. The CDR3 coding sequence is TGCGCCAGCAGCTCCAGGGGACAGGGGATGCACGGTGAGCAGTTCTTC. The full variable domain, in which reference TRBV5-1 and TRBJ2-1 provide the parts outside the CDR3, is KAGVTQTPRYLIKTRGQQVTLSCSPISGHRSVSWYQQTPGQGLQFLFEYFSETQRNKGNFPGRFSGRQFSNSRSEMNVSTLELGDSALYLCASSSRGQGMHGEQFFGPGTRLTVL.

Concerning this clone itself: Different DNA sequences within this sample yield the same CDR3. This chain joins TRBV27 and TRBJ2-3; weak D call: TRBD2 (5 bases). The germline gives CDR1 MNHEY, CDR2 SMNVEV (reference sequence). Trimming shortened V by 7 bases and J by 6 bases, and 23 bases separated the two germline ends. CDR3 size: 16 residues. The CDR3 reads CASKSLRTGNGDTQYF. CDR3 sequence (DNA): TGTGCCAGCAAGTCCCTTAGGACGGGGAATGGGGATACGCAGTATTTT.

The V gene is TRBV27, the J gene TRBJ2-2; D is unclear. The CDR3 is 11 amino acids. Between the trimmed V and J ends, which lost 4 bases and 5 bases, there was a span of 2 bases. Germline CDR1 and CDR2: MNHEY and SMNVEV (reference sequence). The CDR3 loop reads CASSYTGELFF. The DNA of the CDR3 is TGTGCCAGCAGTTATACCGGGGAGCTGTTTTTT.

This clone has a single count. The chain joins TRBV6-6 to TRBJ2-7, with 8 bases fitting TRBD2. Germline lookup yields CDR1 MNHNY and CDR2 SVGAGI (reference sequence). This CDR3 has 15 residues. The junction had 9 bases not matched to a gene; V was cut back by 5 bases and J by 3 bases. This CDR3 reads CASSQQLAVNYEQYF. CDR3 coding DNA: TGTGCCAGCAGTCAACAACTAGCGGTAAACTACGAGCAGTACTTC.

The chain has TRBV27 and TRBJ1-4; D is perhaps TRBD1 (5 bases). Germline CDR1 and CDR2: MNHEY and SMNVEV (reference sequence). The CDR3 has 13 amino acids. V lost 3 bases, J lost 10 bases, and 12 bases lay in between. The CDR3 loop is CASSLRVGGKLFF. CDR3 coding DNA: TGTGCCAGCAGTTTGAGGGTTGGGGGAAAACTGTTTTTT.

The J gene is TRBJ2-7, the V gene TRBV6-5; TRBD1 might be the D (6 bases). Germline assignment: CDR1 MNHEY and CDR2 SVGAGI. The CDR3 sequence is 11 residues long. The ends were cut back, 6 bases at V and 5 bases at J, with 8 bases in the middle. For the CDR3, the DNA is TGTGCCAGCAGAACAGGGAACGAGCAGTACTTC. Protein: CASRTGNEQYF.

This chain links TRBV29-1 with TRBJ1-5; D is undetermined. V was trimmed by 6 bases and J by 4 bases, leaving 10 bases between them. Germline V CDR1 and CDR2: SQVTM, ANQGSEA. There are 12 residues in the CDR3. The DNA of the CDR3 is TGCAGCGTCGGCGACCTGAATCAGCCCCAGCATTTT. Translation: CSVGDLNQPQHF.

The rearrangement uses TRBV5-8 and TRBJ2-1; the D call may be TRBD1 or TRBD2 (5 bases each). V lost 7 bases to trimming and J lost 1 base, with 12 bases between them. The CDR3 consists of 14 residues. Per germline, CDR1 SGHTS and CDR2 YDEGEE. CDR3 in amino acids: CASWGSGSYNEQFF. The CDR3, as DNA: TGTGCCAGCTGGGGGTCGGGGTCCTACAATGAGCAGTTCTTC.

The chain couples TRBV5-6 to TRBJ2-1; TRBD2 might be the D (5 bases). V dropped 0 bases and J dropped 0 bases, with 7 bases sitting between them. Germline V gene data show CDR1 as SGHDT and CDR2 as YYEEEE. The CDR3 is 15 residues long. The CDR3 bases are TGTGCCAGCAGCTTGGTGGCGGGCTCCTACAATGAGCAGTTCTTC. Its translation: CASSLVAGSYNEQFF.

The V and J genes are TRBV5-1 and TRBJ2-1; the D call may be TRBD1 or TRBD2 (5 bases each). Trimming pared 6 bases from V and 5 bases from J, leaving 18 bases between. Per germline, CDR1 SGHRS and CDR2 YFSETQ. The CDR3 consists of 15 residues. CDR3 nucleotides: TGCGCCAGCACCCACGACTACCAGGGTAACAATGAGCAGTTCTTC. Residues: CASTHDYQGNNEQFF.

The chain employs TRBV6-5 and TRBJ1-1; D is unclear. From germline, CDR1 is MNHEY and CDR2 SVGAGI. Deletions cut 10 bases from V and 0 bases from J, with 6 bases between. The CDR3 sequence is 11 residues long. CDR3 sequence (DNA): TGTGCCACCCAAATGAACACTGAAGCTTTCTTT. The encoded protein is CATQMNTEAFF.

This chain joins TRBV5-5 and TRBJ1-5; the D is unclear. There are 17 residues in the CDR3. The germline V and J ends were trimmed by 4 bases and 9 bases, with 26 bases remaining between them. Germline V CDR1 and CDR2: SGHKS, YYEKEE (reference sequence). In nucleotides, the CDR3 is TGTGCCAGCAGCCCCCGGAGACTTCCCGCGCCCGGAGGGCCCCAGCATTTT. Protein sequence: CASSPRRLPAPGGPQHF.

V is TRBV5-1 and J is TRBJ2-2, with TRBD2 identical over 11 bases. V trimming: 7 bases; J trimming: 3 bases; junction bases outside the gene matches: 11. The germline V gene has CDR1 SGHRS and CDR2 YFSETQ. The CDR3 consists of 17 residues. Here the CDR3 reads CASRPQLAGVDTGELFF. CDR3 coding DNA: TGCGCCAGCCGACCTCAACTAGCGGGAGTCGACACCGGGGAGCTGTTTTTT.

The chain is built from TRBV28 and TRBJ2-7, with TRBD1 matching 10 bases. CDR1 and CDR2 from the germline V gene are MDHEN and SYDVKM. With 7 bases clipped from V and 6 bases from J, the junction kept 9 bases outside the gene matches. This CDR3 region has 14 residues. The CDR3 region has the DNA TGTGCCAGCATCCCCGGGACAGGGGTCCTCGAGCAGTACTTC. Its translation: CASIPGTGVLEQYF.

The DNA for the CDR3 is TGTGCCAGCAGCCGGCTACTAGCGGGAGTTATCGATGAGCAGTTCTTC. This encodes CASSRLLAGVIDEQFF. V and J are TRBV25-1 and TRBJ2-1; 11 bases are shared with TRBD2. The CDR3 totals 16 residues. Germline CDR1 is MGHDK and CDR2 is SYGVNS. V gave up 6 bases and J gave up 8 bases; unmatched junction bases: 12. The entire variable domain, with the rest obtained from reference TRBV25-1 and TRBJ2-1, is as follows: EADIYQTPRYLVIGTGKKITLECSQTMGHDKMYWYQQDPGMELHLIHYSYGVNSTEKGDLSSESTVSRIRTEHFPLTLESARPSHTSQYLCASSRLLAGVIDEQFFGPGTRLTVL.

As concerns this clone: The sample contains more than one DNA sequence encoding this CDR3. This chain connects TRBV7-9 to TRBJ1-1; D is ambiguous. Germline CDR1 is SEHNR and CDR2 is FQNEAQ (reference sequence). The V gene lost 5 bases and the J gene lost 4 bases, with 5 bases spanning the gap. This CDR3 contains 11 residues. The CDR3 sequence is CASSLSTEAFF. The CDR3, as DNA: TGTGCCAGCAGCCTTTCCACTGAAGCTTTCTTT.

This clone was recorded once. The CDR3 region is CASSSQGGVTDTQYF. The CDR3 DNA reads as TGTGCCAGCTCATCCCAGGGGGGAGTGACAGATACGCAGTATTTT. This rearrangement joins TRBV18 to TRBJ2-3, with D possibly TRBD1 on 7 matching bases. The CDR3 covers 15 residues. Between the trimmed V and J ends, which lost 5 bases and 3 bases, there was a span of 15 bases. Germline CDR1 KGHSH, CDR2 LQKENI.

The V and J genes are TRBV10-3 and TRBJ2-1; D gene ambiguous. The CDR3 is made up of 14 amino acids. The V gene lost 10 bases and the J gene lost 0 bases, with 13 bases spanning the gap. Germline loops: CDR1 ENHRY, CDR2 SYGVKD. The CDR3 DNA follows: TGTGCCACCGCAACAGATTTCTCCTACAATGAGCAGTTCTTC. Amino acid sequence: CATATDFSYNEQFF.

CDR3 sequence reads: CASSPGTSGYEQYF. CDR3 sequence (DNA): TGTGCCAGCAGTCCCGGGACTAGCGGCTACGAGCAGTACTTC. The chain combines TRBV6-6 with TRBJ2-7, with TRBD2 identical over 11 bases. Per the germline V gene, CDR1 is MNHNY and CDR2 is SVGAGI (reference sequence). V lost 5 bases, J lost 3 bases, and 3 bases stayed unmatched. The CDR3 runs 14 residues.

CDR3 DNA: TGTGCCAGCAGTGAATTTTCGTTCACTGAAGCTTTCTTT. The encoded protein is CASSEFSFTEAFF. The J gene is TRBJ1-1, the V gene TRBV25-1; no clear D gene. V dropped 1 base and J dropped 4 bases, with 7 bases sitting between them. Germline values: CDR1 MGHDK, CDR2 SYGVNS. The CDR3 runs 13 residues.

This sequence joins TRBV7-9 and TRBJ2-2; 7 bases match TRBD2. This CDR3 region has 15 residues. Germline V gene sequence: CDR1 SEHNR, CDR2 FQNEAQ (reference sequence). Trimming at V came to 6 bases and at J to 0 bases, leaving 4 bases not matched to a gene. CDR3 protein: CASRAGFANTGELFF. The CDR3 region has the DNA TGTGCCAGCAGAGCGGGATTCGCGAACACCGGGGAGCTGTTTTTT.

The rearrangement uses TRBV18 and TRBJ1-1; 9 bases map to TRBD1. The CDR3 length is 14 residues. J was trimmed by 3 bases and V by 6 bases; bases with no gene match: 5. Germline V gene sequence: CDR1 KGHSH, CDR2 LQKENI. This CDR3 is CASSPGQGHTEAFF. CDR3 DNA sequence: TGTGCCAGCTCGCCCGGACAGGGGCACACTGAAGCTTTCTTT.

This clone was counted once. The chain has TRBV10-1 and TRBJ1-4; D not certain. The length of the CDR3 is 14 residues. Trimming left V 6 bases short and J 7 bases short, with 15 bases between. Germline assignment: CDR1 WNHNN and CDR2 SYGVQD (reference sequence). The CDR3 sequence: CASSKQRNAEKLFF. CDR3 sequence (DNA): TGCGCCAGCAGCAAACAGAGGAATGCTGAAAAACTGTTTTTT.

Here the CDR3 DNA reads TGCGCCAGCAGTGAGAAGGGGGACACTGAAGCTTTCTTT. As protein: CASSEKGDTEAFF. The V call is TRBV10-2, the J call TRBJ1-1; D is perhaps TRBD1 (6 bases). V was trimmed by 2 bases and J by 3 bases, leaving 7 bases between them. Germline V lookup: CDR1 WSHSY, CDR2 SAAADI. The CDR3 consists of 13 residues.

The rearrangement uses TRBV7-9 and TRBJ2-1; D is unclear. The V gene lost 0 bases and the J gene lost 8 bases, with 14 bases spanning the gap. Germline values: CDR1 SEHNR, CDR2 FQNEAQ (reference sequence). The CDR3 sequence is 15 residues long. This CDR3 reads CASSLARLVGDEQFF. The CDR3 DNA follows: TGTGCCAGCAGCTTAGCGCGTCTAGTCGGCGATGAGCAGTTCTTC.

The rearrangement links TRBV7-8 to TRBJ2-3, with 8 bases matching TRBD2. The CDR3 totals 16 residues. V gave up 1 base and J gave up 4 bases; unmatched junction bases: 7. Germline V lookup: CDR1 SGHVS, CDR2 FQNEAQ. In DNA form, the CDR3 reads TGTGCCAGCAGCTTAGTATCGGGACTAGTGTCAGATACGCAGTATTTT. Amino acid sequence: CASSLVSGLVSDTQYF.